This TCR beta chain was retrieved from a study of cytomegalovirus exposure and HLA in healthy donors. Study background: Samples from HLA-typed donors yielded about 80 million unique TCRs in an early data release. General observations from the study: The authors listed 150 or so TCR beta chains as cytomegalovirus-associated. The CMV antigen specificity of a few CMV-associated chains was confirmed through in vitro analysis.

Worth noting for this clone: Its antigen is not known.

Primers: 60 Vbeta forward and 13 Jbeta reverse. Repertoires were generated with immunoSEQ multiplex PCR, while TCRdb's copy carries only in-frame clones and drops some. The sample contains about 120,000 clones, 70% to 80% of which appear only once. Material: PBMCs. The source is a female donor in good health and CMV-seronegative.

In DNA form, the CDR3 reads TGTGCCAGCAGTTTGGCCGGGGGTCAGCCCCAGCATTTT. It codes for CASSLAGGQPQHF. This sequence joins TRBV27 and TRBJ1-5; TRBD1 might be the D (5 bases). Trimming pared 3 bases from V and 6 bases from J, leaving 9 bases between. This CDR3 is 13 amino acids long. Looked up from germline, CDR1 is MNHEY and CDR2 is SMNVEV (reference sequence).